This T cell receptor (beta chain) was identified in a study of patients and donors after allogeneic stem cell transplantation. TCRdb reanalysed the RT-PCR reads using MiXCR and keeps one entry per CDR3 protein. The table has 920,000 or so distinct CDR3 sequences, about 20% seen once. The table lists this clonotype with a few counts. Germline CDR1 is MNHEY and CDR2 is SVGAGI. After removal of 4 bases from V and 1 base from J, the junction contained 5 bases not matched to a gene. This CDR3 has 16 amino acids. Sequences were obtained from blood, either unsorted or a sorted T cell fraction (not recorded which). The source is a human donor who was either an allogeneic HSCT recipient or a stem cell or donor lymphocyte infusion donor (not recorded which). It is not recorded whose cells these are; they may come from a transplant donor. The J gene is TRBJ2-2, the V gene TRBV6-5; 8 bases align to TRBD1. CDR3 sequence reads: CASSFLGTGNTGELFF. The CDR3 DNA reads as TGTGCCAGCAGTTTTCTCGGGACAGGGAACACCGGGGAGCTGTTTTTT.